Below, 13 T cell receptor beta chains from the same sample are listed, as sequenced in a study of T cell responses to AZD1222 COVID-19 vaccine. Produced via immunoSEQ multiplex PCR; TCRdb's table is partial and in-frame only. Of approximately 120,000 clones in the sample, around 87% are singletons; the top ten hold roughly a tenth. The source material was peripheral blood, sampled on day 0 of AZD1222 vaccination. The receptors originated from an adult in good health.

The rearrangement joins TRBV6-5 to TRBJ1-1, with a weak D call TRBD1 (6 bases). This CDR3 is 13 amino acids long. The germline gives CDR1 MNHEY, CDR2 SVGAGI. Trimming pared 4 bases from V and 1 base from J, leaving 7 bases between. The DNA for the CDR3 is TGTGCCAGCAGTTTACAGGGGAACACTGAAGCTTTCTTT. Protein: CASSLQGNTEAFF.

The chain is built from TRBV24-1 and TRBJ1-1; unclear D gene. The length of the CDR3 is 15 residues. Trimming took 2 bases from V and 5 from J, leaving 14 bases between them. Germline loops: CDR1 KGHDR, CDR2 SFDVKD. The CDR3 coding sequence is TGTGCCACCAGTGATTCTAAAGCCTATGGGACTGAAGCTTTCTTT. Protein product: CATSDSKAYGTEAFF.

In nucleotides, the CDR3 is TGTGCCAGCAGCCTACAGGTTGAGCAGTTCTTC. Translating it yields CASSLQVEQFF. V is TRBV14 and J is TRBJ2-1; D may be TRBD1 (5 bases). Trimming took 4 bases from V and 9 from J, leaving 7 bases between them. This CDR3 is built from 11 residues. Germline lookup yields CDR1 SGHDN and CDR2 FVKESK. The full variable domain, rest sourced from reference TRBV14 and TRBJ2-1, is EAGVTQFPSHSVIEKGQTVTLRCDPISGHDNLYWYRRVMGKEIKFLLHFVKESKQDESGMPNNRFLAERTGGTYSTLKVQPAELEDSGVYFCASSLQVEQFFGPGTRLTVL.

The V and J genes are TRBV7-9 and TRBJ1-2; 10 positions match TRBD1. V shed 5 bases and J 6 bases; nucleotides not matched to a gene: 9. Germline V CDR1 and CDR2: SEHNR, FQNEAQ (reference sequence). CDR3 length equals 15 residues. CDR3 nucleotides: TGTGCCAGCAGCCTCCAAGCGGGGACAGGGGATGGCTACACCTTC. This codes for CASSLQAGTGDGYTF.

This clone is a singleton in its sample. The J gene is TRBJ2-5, the V gene TRBV5-1; a weak D match, TRBD1 (5 bases). CDR3 length: 14 amino acids. V lost 0 bases and J lost 2, with 8 bases in between. CDR1 and CDR2 from the germline V gene are SGHRS and YFSETQ. The CDR3, as DNA: TGCGCCAGCAGCTTGGAGGCAGGGCAAGAGACCCAGTACTTC. It specifies CASSLEAGQETQYF.

This chain joins TRBV18 and TRBJ1-6; 8 bases agree with TRBD1. The CDR3 covers 17 residues. Per the germline V gene, CDR1 is KGHSH and CDR2 is LQKENI. V lost 3 bases to trimming and J lost 7 bases; unmatched junction nucleotides: 11. The CDR3 nucleotides read TGTGCCAGCTCACCGGGGATCAGGGGGCTGGGCAATTCACCCCTCCACTTT. It is translated as CASSPGIRGLGNSPLHF.

This clone was observed a few times. The chain has TRBV25-1 and TRBJ2-7, with D possibly matching TRBD1 (6 bases). Germline V gene sequence: CDR1 MGHDK, CDR2 SYGVNS. V lost 3 bases and J 6 bases, leaving 15 bases between the germline ends. CDR3 length: 14 residues. CDR3 residues: CASSDSRGLAEQYF. In DNA, the CDR3 is TGTGCCAGCAGTGACTCAAGGGGGTTGGCCGAGCAGTACTTC.

The chain uses TRBV5-4 and TRBJ2-5; D might be TRBD1 (6 bases). V lost 4 bases to trimming and J lost 4 bases, with 11 bases between them. From germline, CDR1 is SGHNT and CDR2 YYREEE (reference sequence). This CDR3 is 13 amino acids long. CDR3 region: CASSQGQGETQYF. The CDR3, as DNA: TGTGCCAGCAGCCAGGGACAAGGAGAGACCCAGTACTTC.

This chain connects TRBV10-3 to TRBJ2-5, with a weak D call TRBD2 (5 bases). Trimming took off 6 bases at V and 1 base at J, with 9 bases between the two ends. The CDR3 runs 13 residues. Per the germline V gene, CDR1 is ENHRY and CDR2 is SYGVKD. The CDR3 sequence: CAIRSDSQETQYF. For the CDR3, the DNA is TGTGCCATCAGGTCGGACTCCCAAGAGACCCAGTACTTC.

The table lists this clone with a count of one. This chain uses TRBV13 with TRBJ2-1, with D possibly called TRBD1 or TRBD2 (5 bases each). Trimming stripped 4 bases from V and 3 bases from J, with 7 bases between. The germline gives CDR1 PRHDT, CDR2 FYEKMQ (reference sequence). This CDR3 has 13 residues. The CDR3 DNA reads as TGTGCCAGCAGCTGGGACGGCTACAATGAGCAGTTCTTC. It specifies CASSWDGYNEQFF.

The chain combines TRBV4-3 with TRBJ2-7; 8 bases map to TRBD1. The V gene end was trimmed by 1 base and the J gene end by 6 bases; junction bases not matched to a gene: 14. Germline values: CDR1 LGHNA, CDR2 YSLEER. This CDR3 has 17 residues. Here the CDR3 DNA reads TGCGCCAGCAGCCAAGGACTAGAGTTCGCAGGGGGCGCCGAGCAGTACTTC. Translated: CASSQGLEFAGGAEQYF.

CDR3 coding DNA: TGTGCCAGCAGCTCCCCCGGGACTAGCGGGGGGCTGAAGTACTTC. It is translated as CASSSPGTSGGLKYF. The chain couples TRBV9 to TRBJ2-7; 15 bases align to TRBD2. This CDR3 region has 15 residues. From germline, CDR1 is SGDLS and CDR2 YYNGEE. V lost 4 bases to trimming and J lost 11 bases; unmatched junction nucleotides: 10.

The rearrangement links TRBV5-1 to TRBJ1-2; a weak D match, TRBD1 (6 bases). The ends were cut back, 3 bases at V and 4 bases at J, with 19 bases in the middle. The CDR3 length is 16 residues. The germline gives CDR1 SGHRS, CDR2 YFSETQ. CDR3 bases: TGCGCCAGCAGCTCCTACCGGGACACAAAGGTCTATGGCTACACCTTC. Amino acids: CASSSYRDTKVYGYTF.